The rows below give T cell receptor beta chains drawn from one sample of a study of blood T cells in healthy people across ages. In TCRdb, the 5' RACE reads were re-called with MiXCR into one record per CDR3 protein. The table has over 700,000 distinct CDR3 sequences, approximately 25% seen once; the top ten hold 9.4%. These sequences were also reported in another study, on T cells of mothers and their children.

Sequenced material: blood. These TCRs come from a boy between 5 and 17 years old in good health. CDR3s include the opening cysteine and the closing phenylalanine or tryptophan. A D gene is named only where the DNA matches it firmly. Clone size is shown for a subset of rows, as once, few, many or a class of expanded clone.

>.|TRBV6-1|.|TRBJ1-4
TGTGCCAGCAGTACGCTAGGACAGCCTTCAACTAATGAAAAACTGTTTTTT
CASSTLGQPSTNEKLFF
>few|TRBV4-1|.|TRBJ2-7
TGCGCCAGCAGCCAAGTAGGAGGGTACTACGAGCAGTACTTC
CASSQVGGYYEQYF
>.|TRBV15|.|TRBJ1-4
TGTGCCACCAGCAAAGGTCCAACTAATGAAAAACTGTTTTTT
CATSKGPTNEKLFF
>few|TRBV25-1|.|TRBJ2-1
TGTGCCAGCGGGAATGGGGGAGCTACTTACAATGAGCAGTTCTTC
CASGNGGATYNEQFF
>.|TRBV27|TRBD2|TRBJ2-1
TGTGCCAGCAGTCCCGATCGGGGGGGCTACAATGAGCAGTTCTTC
CASSPDRGGYNEQFF
>many|TRBV29-1|.|TRBJ1-1
TGCAGCGTTGAAAAGGATTTGGGTGAAGCTTTCTTT
CSVEKDLGEAFF
>few|TRBV10-1|TRBD2|TRBJ2-1
TGCGCCAGCAGTGAGATTCCGACTAGCGGTTCTTCCTACAATGAGCAGTTCTTC
CASSEIPTSGSSYNEQFF
>.|TRBV12-3/TRBV12-4|TRBD1|TRBJ2-2
TGTGCCAGCAGTTTCTCGCCACCCTCGGACAGGCTTCGCGGCGGGGAGCTGTTTTTT
CASSFSPPSDRLRGGELFF
>.|TRBV7-9|.|TRBJ2-3
TGTGCCAGCAGAGATCCCTACTCCACAGATACGCAGTATTTT
CASRDPYSTDTQYF
>.|TRBV18|.|TRBJ2-7
TGTGCCAGCTCGTCCTTGGGCGACCTATCCGAGCAGTACTTC
CASSSLGDLSEQYF
>.|TRBV7-2|.|TRBJ1-6
TGTGCCAGCAGCGTAACGCCGGAGGATTCACCCCTCCACTTT
CASSVTPEDSPLHF
>few|TRBV2|TRBD1|TRBJ2-7
TGTGCCAGCATGGAATTCCGGGACAGTGGCGAGCAGTACTTC
CASMEFRDSGEQYF
>.|TRBV7-2|.|TRBJ1-4
TGTGCCAGCAGCTTCTACATGGAAAAACTGTTTTTT
CASSFYMEKLFF
>.|TRBV7-9|TRBD2|TRBJ2-7
TGTGCCAGCAGTCCCCCGGGACTAGCCGGCTACGAGCAGTACTTC
CASSPPGLAGYEQYF
>.|TRBV2|.|TRBJ2-1
TGTGCCAGCAGTGACCCTAACCAGAACAATGAGCAGTTCTTC
CASSDPNQNNEQFF
>.|TRBV27|TRBD1|TRBJ2-7
TGTGCCAGCAGTTTAGGGACAGGGTTCTCAGACGAGCAGTACTTC
CASSLGTGFSDEQYF
>.|TRBV6-2/TRBV6-3|.|TRBJ2-2
TGTGCCAGCAGTTACTGGGACAAGAACACCGGGGAGCTGTTTTTT
CASSYWDKNTGELFF
>few|TRBV11-1|.|TRBJ2-7
TGTGCCAGCAGCTTAGAACGGGGCGAGCAGTACTTC
CASSLERGEQYF
>.|TRBV4-3|.|TRBJ2-3
TGCGCCAGCAGCCAAGAAGTAATCGTCGGAGATACGCAGTATTTT
CASSQEVIVGDTQYF
>.|TRBV12-5|.|TRBJ2-5
TGTGCTAGTGGCCTAGGACAGAACCGAGAGACCCAGTACTTC
CASGLGQNRETQYF
>few|TRBV7-3|TRBD2|TRBJ2-1
TGTGCCAGCAGCTTAGGGCGGGAGGGCCCGAATGAGCAGTTCTTC
CASSLGREGPNEQFF
>.|TRBV27|.|TRBJ2-6
TGTGCCAGCAGTTTATCAAACCTACTTCGGGGCTCTGGGGCCAACGTCCTGACTTTC
CASSLSNLLRGSGANVLTF
>few|TRBV12-3/TRBV12-4|.|TRBJ1-2
TGTGCCAGCAGACCGAGGGACTCCAACTATGGCTACACCTTC
CASRPRDSNYGYTF
>.|TRBV7-3|.|TRBJ2-6
TGTGCCAGCAGCCGAATCAGATCAGCTGGGGCCAACGTCCTGACTTTC
CASSRIRSAGANVLTF
>.|TRBV12-3/TRBV12-4|TRBD2|TRBJ2-1
TGTGCCAGCAGTCCAGGACTAGCGCCCGGGGATGAGCAGTTCTTC
CASSPGLAPGDEQFF
>.|TRBV28|.|TRBJ2-5
TGTGCCACCCGTGCGGGGTGGGAGACCCAGTACTTC
CATRAGWETQYF
>.|TRBV20-1|.|TRBJ1-1
TGCAGTGCTAGTGCGATGAACACTGTAGCTTTCTTT
CSASAMNTVAFF
>.|TRBV12-3/TRBV12-4|.|TRBJ1-2
TGTGCCAGCAGTCCGGGGACATTTTATGGCTACACCTTC
CASSPGTFYGYTF
>.|TRBV5-1|TRBD1|TRBJ1-4
TGCGCCAGCAGCTTGGCGGGACAGTGGAATGAAAAACTGTTTTTT
CASSLAGQWNEKLFF
>few|TRBV7-9|.|TRBJ1-1
TGTGCCAGCAGGGGGTCGGCTGAAGCTTTCTTT
CASRGSAEAFF
>.|TRBV12-5|TRBD2|TRBJ2-3
TGTGCTAGTGGTTTGGTACAGGGGACTAGCAGCACAGATACGCAGTATTTT
CASGLVQGTSSTDTQYF
>few|TRBV6-5|.|TRBJ2-5
TGTGCCAGCGGAGAAGTCCAAGAGACCCAGTACTTC
CASGEVQETQYF
>.|TRBV4-3|TRBD1|TRBJ2-7
TGCGCCAGCAGCCAAGATGTCGACAGGGGGCGCGAGCAGTACTTC
CASSQDVDRGREQYF
>.|TRBV20-1|.|TRBJ2-5
TGCAGTGCTAGAGTCAGGGCGGGGGAGACCCAGTACTTC
CSARVRAGETQYF
>.|TRBV12-3/TRBV12-4|.|TRBJ1-4
TGTGCCAGCAGAGAAGGGACCAATGAAAAACTGTTTTTT
CASREGTNEKLFF
>few|TRBV7-2|TRBD2|TRBJ2-3
TGTGCCAGCAGCTCGATAGCGGGAGGCAGGGGAGATACGCAGTATTTT
CASSSIAGGRGDTQYF
>many|TRBV15|.|TRBJ2-5
TGTGCCACCAGCAGTAGGGCAGCCCAAGAGACCCAGTACTTC
CATSSRAAQETQYF
>few|TRBV28|TRBD2|TRBJ2-1
TGTGCCAGCAGAACCGGGACTAGCGGGTCCTACAATGAGCAGTTCTTC
CASRTGTSGSYNEQFF
>.|TRBV10-2|.|TRBJ2-1
TGCGCCAGCAGTGGGAGCTGGGGAGATGAGCAGTTCTTC
CASSGSWGDEQFF
>few|TRBV28|.|TRBJ1-2
TGTGCCAGCAGTTTAGGGGGGCTCTATGGCTACACCTTC
CASSLGGLYGYTF
>.|TRBV29-1|TRBD2|TRBJ2-7
TGCAGCGTTGGGGGAAGCGGGGGTTCCTACGAGCAGTACTTC
CSVGGSGGSYEQYF
>.|TRBV20-1|.|TRBJ1-1
TGCAGTGCTAGAGATCCTGGACAGATGAACACTGAAGCTTTCTTT
CSARDPGQMNTEAFF
>.|TRBV7-2|.|TRBJ1-2
TGTGCCTGCAGCGACACAGACCTATATGGCTACACCTTC
CACSDTDLYGYTF
>.|TRBV7-9|.|TRBJ2-3
TGTGCCAGCAGTTCGCTCCTGGTCCAGGCAGATACGCAGTATTTT
CASSSLLVQADTQYF
>.|TRBV2|.|TRBJ2-5
TGTGCCAGCAGTGCCAGGGTCGAGGAGACCCAGTACTTC
CASSARVEETQYF
>.|TRBV5-1|.|TRBJ2-2
TGCGCCAGCGGTACAGATTCCGGGACACTCTTTACCGGGGAGCTGTTTTTT
CASGTDSGTLFTGELFF
>.|TRBV7-2|.|TRBJ1-4
TGTGCCAGCAGCCTCTCCAGGGGAGCTGAAAAACTGTTTTTT
CASSLSRGAEKLFF
>.|TRBV3-1|.|TRBJ2-3
TGTGCCAGCAGCCAAGACCCACTGTTCACAGATACGCAGTATTTT
CASSQDPLFTDTQYF
>few|TRBV28|TRBD1|TRBJ2-7
TGTGCCAGCAGTTCGACAGGGTTTAACTACGAGCAGTACTTC
CASSSTGFNYEQYF
>few|TRBV5-6|.|TRBJ2-7
TGTGCCAGCAGCTTGGGGGGCGTGCAGTACTTC
CASSLGGVQYF
>.|TRBV7-3|.|TRBJ2-5
TGTGCCAGCAGCCAAGGGGGGTACGGGATGGAGACCCAGTACTTC
CASSQGGYGMETQYF